The following is a TCR beta chain sequence with its context. Its cognate antigen is unknown. There are 15 residues in the CDR3. Deletions cut 3 bases from V and 4 bases from J, with 13 bases between. Looked up from germline, CDR1 is SGHTA and CDR2 is FQGNSA. CD4+ T cells from unexposed donors were obtained before the COVID-19 pandemic (2011-2018). Isolation of CD4+ T cells took place after about 10 days in culture. The data were obtained in a study of CD4 T cells in relation to SARS-CoV-2 and coronaviruses. Study information: PBMCs were cultured with antigen for over nine days before TCR beta sequencing.

Sequencing was performed with immunoSEQ multiplex PCR; in TCRdb, only in-frame clones are kept and a portion is missing. The data hold some 25,000 clones, with 77% observed a single time. The gene calls are TRBV7-2 and TRBJ1-5; D is perhaps TRBD1 (5 bases). Input material: CD4+ T cells from PBMCs, cultured in vitro. The receptor was isolated from a human donor in good health. Here the CDR3 DNA reads TGTGCCAGCAGCTTTCGTGAGGCAGGGAATCAGCCCCAGCATTTT. The encoded protein is CASSFREAGNQPQHF. Full variable domain (outside the CDR3, taken from reference TRBV7-2 and TRBJ1-5): GAGVSQSPSNKVTEKGKDVELRCDPISGHTALYWYRQSLGQGLEFLIYFQGNSAPDKSGLPSDRFSAERTGGSVSTLTIQRTQQEDSAVYLCASSFREAGNQPQHFGDGTRLSIL.